These 31 T cell receptor beta chains were sequenced from one sample in a study of control samples from healthy donors and cancer patients. Sequenced by immunoSEQ multiplex PCR; TCRdb stores in-frame clones only, minus some. The sample yields over 100,000 clones, 75% to 95% seen once. Sequencing input: blood. These receptors were taken from a man between 40 and 49 years old in good health.

The chain recombines TRBV5-4 with TRBJ2-7; 9 bases are a match to TRBD1. The CDR3 is 16 amino acids. CDR1 and CDR2 (germline): SGHNT, YYREEE (reference sequence). With V trimmed by 0 bases and J by 2 bases, 6 bases remained unmatched. CDR3 loop: CASSLALGQGAYEQYF. The DNA of the CDR3 is TGTGCCAGCAGCTTGGCCCTGGGACAGGGAGCCTACGAGCAGTACTTC.

The chain has TRBV9 and TRBJ1-1; TRBD1 agrees at 7 bases. The V gene's germline CDR1 is SGDLS and CDR2 YYNGEE. The CDR3 is 17 amino acids. The junction had 10 bases not matched to a gene; V was cut back by 2 bases and J by 0 bases. The CDR3 sequence: CASSVEPGQPMNTEAFF. CDR3 nucleotides: TGTGCCAGCAGCGTTGAACCGGGACAGCCCATGAACACTGAAGCTTTCTTT.

The V and J genes are TRBV5-4 and TRBJ1-2; D is undetermined. CDR1 SGHNT and CDR2 YYREEE come from the germline V gene (reference sequence). The CDR3 totals 13 residues. Trimming stripped 2 bases from V and 8 bases from J, with 13 bases between. As DNA, the CDR3 is TGTGCCAGCAGCTTCTCAGGACCGGCCGGCTACACCTTC. Translated, it gives CASSFSGPAGYTF.

The CDR3: CATRPRTENNEQFF. The CDR3 nucleotides read TGTGCCACCCGTCCGCGGACAGAGAACAATGAGCAGTTCTTC. The genes are TRBV24-1 and TRBJ2-1; maybe TRBD1 (6 bases). The CDR3 extends over 14 amino acids. V shed 9 bases and J shed 5 bases, with 16 bases lying between them. Germline assignment: CDR1 KGHDR and CDR2 SFDVKD.

The genes are TRBV5-4 and TRBJ1-4, with D maybe TRBD1 (6 bases). V was clipped by 4 bases and J by 7 bases, with 14 bases between them. The CDR3 sequence is 14 residues long. Germline CDR1 reads SGHNT; CDR2 reads YYREEE (reference sequence). CDR3 residues: CASSRNRESEKLFF. The DNA of the CDR3 is TGTGCCAGCAGCCGAAACAGGGAAAGTGAAAAACTGTTTTTT. The variable domain in full, with the rest retrieved from reference TRBV5-4 and TRBJ1-4, is ETGVTQSPTHLIKTRGQQVTLRCSSQSGHNTVSWYQQALGQGPQFIFQYYREEENGRGNFPPRFSGLQFPNYSSELNVNALELDDSALYLCASSRNRESEKLFFGSGTQLSVL.

This clone was seen only once. The V call is TRBV5-4, the J call TRBJ1-1, with D possibly matching TRBD1 (5 bases). Germline V gene sequence: CDR1 SGHNT, CDR2 YYREEE (reference sequence). The CDR3 covers 16 residues. V was clipped by 2 bases and J by 5 bases, with 19 bases between them. The chain's CDR3 is CASSFGGAGARTEAFF. The CDR3 DNA is TGTGCCAGCAGCTTCGGTGGGGCTGGGGCGAGGACTGAAGCTTTCTTT.

Here the CDR3 reads CASRYGTYNSPLHF. The CDR3 DNA follows: TGTGCCAGCCGATACGGGACCTATAATTCACCCCTCCACTTT. The V call is TRBV6-5, the J call TRBJ1-6; D remains ambiguous. The germline V and J ends were trimmed by 8 bases and 2 bases, with 10 bases remaining between them. The germline V gene has CDR1 MNHEY and CDR2 SVGAGI. The CDR3 is 14 residues long.

The rearrangement uses TRBV5-6 and TRBJ2-1, with a tentative D call TRBD2 (5 bases). The CDR3 spans 13 residues. Trimming cost V 9 bases and J 6 bases, with 16 bases left between them. CDR1 is SGHDT and CDR2 is YYEEEE in the germline V gene. The CDR3 DNA reads as TGTGCCACCACCCCCCGGGGAAGCAATGAGCAGTTCTTC. This gives the protein CATTPRGSNEQFF.

This clone showed up just a few times. The chain joins TRBV3-1 (or the pseudogene TRBV3-2) to TRBJ1-1; D not resolved. Trimming removed 2 bases from V and 4 bases from J, with 11 bases in between. Germline CDR1 LGHDT, CDR2 YNNKEL (reference sequence). This CDR3 comprises 14 residues. This chain's CDR3 is CASSQLWGTTEAFF. DNA of the CDR3: TGTGCCAGCAGCCAACTGTGGGGTACCACTGAAGCTTTCTTT.

The rearrangement uses TRBV30 and TRBJ1-3; no clear D. The CDR3 has 14 residues. V lost 1 base and J lost 4, with 11 bases in between. Germline CDR1 and CDR2: GTSNPN and SVGIG (reference sequence). This CDR3 reads CAWSARGNGNTIYF. CDR3 nucleotides: TGTGCCTGGAGTGCCCGAGGGAACGGAAACACCATATATTTT.

The rearrangement joins TRBV27 to TRBJ2-3; D gene uncertain. Trimming took off 4 bases at V and 1 base at J, with 3 bases between the two ends. CDR1 and CDR2 (germline): MNHEY, SMNVEV (reference sequence). The CDR3 loop spans 12 amino acids. The CDR3 loop reads CASSWGTDTQYF. The CDR3 DNA is TGTGCCAGCAGTTGGGGCACAGATACGCAGTATTTT.

V usage is TRBV20-1 and J usage is TRBJ1-1; D not resolved. CDR1 and CDR2 from the germline V gene are DFQATT and SNEGSKA (reference sequence). The ends were cut back, 2 bases at V and 4 bases at J, with 5 bases in the middle. The CDR3 is 11 amino acids. The CDR3 loop is CSARTSTEAFF. The CDR3 nucleotides read TGCAGTGCTAGAACTAGCACTGAAGCTTTCTTT.

The chain couples TRBV30 to TRBJ1-2; maybe TRBD1 (5 bases). Germline V CDR1 and CDR2: GTSNPN, SVGIG (reference sequence). Deletions cut 2 bases from V and 8 bases from J, with 9 bases between. This CDR3 contains 11 residues. CDR3: CAWSRGAGYTF. As DNA, the CDR3 is TGTGCCTGGAGTCGAGGGGCCGGCTACACCTTC.

This chain links TRBV29-1 with TRBJ1-1; D is unresolved. CDR3 length: 11 amino acids. Per the germline V gene, CDR1 is SQVTM and CDR2 is ANQGSEA. The ends were cut back, 6 bases at V and 4 bases at J, with 9 bases in the middle. CDR3 coding DNA: TGCAGCGTGGGGTCCGTCACTGAAGCTTTCTTT. Amino acid sequence: CSVGSVTEAFF. Based on the CDR3 plus reference TRBV29-1 and TRBJ1-1, the full variable domain is SAVISQKPSRDICQRGTSLTIQCQVDSQVTMMFWYRQQPGQSLTLIATANQGSEATYESGFVIDKFPISRPNLTFSTLTVSNMSPEDSSIYLCSVGSVTEAFFGQGTRLTVV.

CDR3 DNA sequence: TGTGCCAGTAGTATTGGGGCCATCTACACCTTC. Its translation is CASSIGAIYTF. The J gene is TRBJ1-2, the V gene TRBV19; a weak D match, TRBD1 (5 bases). The CDR3 extends over 11 amino acids. V lost 3 bases, J lost 10 bases, and 9 bases lay in between. The germline V gene encodes CDR1 LNHDA and CDR2 SQIVND (reference sequence).

The chain employs TRBV9 and TRBJ2-2, with D hard to call. The CDR3 totals 12 residues. The V end lost 3 bases, the J end lost 8 bases, and 8 bases lay between the germline ends. CDR1 is SGDLS and CDR2 is YYNGEE in the germline V gene. The CDR3 bases are TGTGCCAGCAGCGCCGACTTGGGGGAGCTGTTTTTT. Its translation is CASSADLGELFF.

This sequence joins TRBV5-1 and TRBJ2-1, with D possibly matching TRBD2 (6 bases). The germline V and J ends were trimmed by 0 bases and 7 bases, with 26 bases remaining between them. From germline, CDR1 is SGHRS and CDR2 YFSETQ. CDR3 size: 19 residues. The CDR3 region is CASSLEGLGGVLLRNEQFF. The CDR3 bases are TGCGCCAGCAGCTTGGAAGGACTCGGCGGGGTCCTTCTGAGAAATGAGCAGTTCTTC. The whole variable domain, remainder taken from reference TRBV5-1 and TRBJ2-1, is KAGVTQTPRYLIKTRGQQVTLSCSPISGHRSVSWYQQTPGQGLQFLFEYFSETQRNKGNFPGRFSGRQFSNSRSEMNVSTLELGDSALYLCASSLEGLGGVLLRNEQFFGPGTRLTVL.

The V and J genes are TRBV3-1 (or the pseudogene TRBV3-2) and TRBJ2-2; D uncertain. Germline V CDR1 and CDR2: LGHDT, YNNKEL (reference sequence). Deletions cut 0 bases from V and 7 bases from J, with 6 bases between. This CDR3 contains 13 residues. In DNA, the CDR3 is TGTGCCAGCAGCCAAGACGGCTACGGGGAGCTGTTTTTT. This sequence encodes CASSQDGYGELFF.

The V gene is TRBV9, the J gene TRBJ2-2, with D possibly being TRBD2 (7 bases). The CDR3 runs to 17 residues. Germline CDR1 is SGDLS and CDR2 is YYNGEE. The V end lost 4 bases, the J end lost 0 bases, and 16 bases lay between the germline ends. CDR3 region: CASSLWGGGSNTGELFF. Written as DNA, the CDR3 is TGTGCCAGCAGCTTATGGGGGGGCGGTTCGAACACCGGGGAGCTGTTTTTT.

The gene calls are TRBV2 and TRBJ1-5; D is unclear. Germline CDR1 is SNHLY and CDR2 is FYNNEI. CDR3 length: 15 amino acids. With 5 bases removed from V and 3 bases from J, the gap between germline ends came to 14 bases. The CDR3 spells CASSPQTGYNQPQHF. Here the CDR3 DNA reads TGTGCCAGCAGTCCCCAGACTGGTTACAATCAGCCCCAGCATTTT. The full variable domain, in which reference TRBV2 and TRBJ1-5 provide the parts outside the CDR3, is EPEVTQTPSHQVTQMGQEVILRCVPISNHLYFYWYRQILGQKVEFLVSFYNNEISEKSEIFDDQFSVERPDGSNFTLKIRSTKLEDSAMYFCASSPQTGYNQPQHFGDGTRLSIL.

The CDR3 coding sequence is TGTGCCAGCAGCTTTAACACTGTAACCGGGGAGCTGTTTTTT. Protein sequence: CASSFNTVTGELFF. The chain recombines TRBV7-2 with TRBJ2-2; D is ambiguous. Germline-derived CDR1 and CDR2 are SGHTA and FQGNSA. CDR3 length: 14 amino acids. V lost 3 bases and J lost 5, with 10 bases in between.

The chain combines TRBV27 with TRBJ1-2; D perhaps matches TRBD1 (6 bases). Trimming shortened V by 4 bases and J by 6 bases, and 18 bases separated the two germline ends. The CDR3 sequence is 15 residues long. Germline V gene sequence: CDR1 MNHEY, CDR2 SMNVEV (reference sequence). CDR3 nucleotide sequence: TGTGCCAGCAGTTCACAGACAGGATGGAGAAATGGCTACACCTTC. Its protein product is CASSSQTGWRNGYTF.

J is TRBJ1-6 and V is TRBV5-1, with unresolved D. This CDR3 comprises 13 residues. CDR1 and CDR2 from the germline V gene are SGHRS and YFSETQ. Between the trimmed V and J ends, which lost 4 bases and 10 bases, there was a span of 12 bases. CDR3: CASSLVNLSPLHF. The CDR3 DNA sequence: TGCGCCAGCAGCCTAGTGAATCTGTCACCCCTCCACTTT.

The gene calls are TRBV5-1 and TRBJ2-7; 7 positions agree with TRBD1. Per germline, CDR1 SGHRS and CDR2 YFSETQ. V trimming: 4 bases; J trimming: 1 base; junction bases outside the gene matches: 5. The CDR3 extends over 14 amino acids. The chain's CDR3 is CASSIRDSSYEQYF. The CDR3 nucleotides read TGCGCCAGCAGCATCCGGGACAGTTCCTACGAGCAGTACTTC.

This rearrangement joins TRBV19 to TRBJ1-5, with D possibly being TRBD1 (6 bases). CDR1 LNHDA and CDR2 SQIVND come from the germline V gene (reference sequence). This CDR3 contains 14 residues. V was shortened by 3 bases and J by 2 bases, with 8 bases between the two germline ends. The CDR3 bases are TGTGCCAGTAGTATTACAGGGCGCAATCAGCCCCAGCATTTT. Residues: CASSITGRNQPQHF.

The chain employs TRBV6-5 and TRBJ1-5, with TRBD1 matching 8 bases. Looked up from germline, CDR1 is MNHEY and CDR2 is SVGAGI. The J segment lost 4 bases and the V segment lost 6 bases, leaving 5 bases of the junction unmatched. The CDR3 covers 14 residues. The chain's CDR3 is CASRVDRGNQPQHF. CDR3 coding DNA: TGTGCCAGCAGGGTAGACAGGGGTAATCAGCCCCAGCATTTT.

This clone was picked up one time. This chain joins TRBV2 and TRBJ1-2; possible D gene TRBD1, 6 bases. Trimming shortened V by 5 bases and J by 4 bases, and 17 bases separated the two germline ends. CDR3 length: 15 amino acids. Germline V gene data show CDR1 as SNHLY and CDR2 as FYNNEI. The CDR3 DNA sequence: TGTGCCAGCAGTCCTACTCAGCGACAGGTCTATGGCTACACCTTC. This sequence encodes CASSPTQRQVYGYTF.

This clone has only one observation. The chain carries TRBV27 and TRBJ1-1; no clear D gene. Trimming removed 8 bases at V and 5 bases at J, with 15 bases between. The CDR3 has 13 residues. The germline gives CDR1 MNHEY, CDR2 SMNVEV (reference sequence). The CDR3 DNA sequence: TGTGCCAGCTTCGAGGCCCCGAGGACTGAAGCTTTCTTT. Its translation is CASFEAPRTEAFF.

The chain employs TRBV5-1 and TRBJ2-7, with a weak D call TRBD1 (5 bases). Trimming left V 4 bases short and J 0 bases short, with 8 bases between. The CDR3 covers 13 residues. The V gene's germline CDR1 is SGHRS and CDR2 YFSETQ. The CDR3 DNA reads TGCGCCAGCAGCATGGACAACTCCTACGAGCAGTACTTC. This encodes CASSMDNSYEQYF.

The chain joins TRBV11-3 to TRBJ2-1; 7 bases fit TRBD2. This CDR3 spans 13 amino acids. The germline V gene encodes CDR1 SGHNT and CDR2 YENEEA. Trimming cost V 0 bases and J 9 bases; bases outside gene matches: 2. DNA of the CDR3: TGTGCCAGCAGCTTAGAGGGCGGGGGTGAGCAGTTCTTC. Translated: CASSLEGGGEQFF. Looking up the rest from reference TRBV11-3 and TRBJ2-1 gives the full variable domain: EAGVVQSPRYKIIEKKQPVAFWCNPISGHNTLYWYLQNLGQGPELLIRYENEEAVDDSQLPKDRFSAERLKGVDSTLKIQPAELGDSAVYLCASSLEGGGEQFFGPGTRLTVL.

The chain has TRBV5-5 and TRBJ1-2; 8 nucleotides line up with TRBD1. Germline-derived CDR1 and CDR2 are SGHKS and YYEKEE (reference sequence). Germline trimming cut 1 base from V and 2 bases from J; bases unmatched to any gene: 4. This CDR3 is built from 15 residues. This chain's CDR3 is CASSLTTGANYGYTF. The CDR3 region has the DNA TGTGCCAGCAGCTTGACGACAGGGGCCAACTATGGCTACACCTTC.